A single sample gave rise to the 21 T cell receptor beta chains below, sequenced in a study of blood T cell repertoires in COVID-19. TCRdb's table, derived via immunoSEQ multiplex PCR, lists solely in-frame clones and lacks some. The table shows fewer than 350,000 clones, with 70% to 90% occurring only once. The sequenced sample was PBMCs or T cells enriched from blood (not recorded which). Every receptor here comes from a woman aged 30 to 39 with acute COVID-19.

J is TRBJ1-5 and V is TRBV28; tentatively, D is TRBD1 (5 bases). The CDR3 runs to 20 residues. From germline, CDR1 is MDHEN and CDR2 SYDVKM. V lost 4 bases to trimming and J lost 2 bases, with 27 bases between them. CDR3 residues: CASSSQGQDIPVMGNQPQHF. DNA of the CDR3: TGTGCCAGCAGTTCCCAAGGTCAGGACATCCCAGTTATGGGCAATCAGCCCCAGCATTTT.

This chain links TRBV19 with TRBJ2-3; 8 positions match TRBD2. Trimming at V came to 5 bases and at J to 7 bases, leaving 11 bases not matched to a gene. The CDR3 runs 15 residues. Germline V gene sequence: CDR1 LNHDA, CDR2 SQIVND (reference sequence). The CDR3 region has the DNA TGTGCCAGTAGTGAGGCGGGAGGTATTGCGAATACGCAGTATTTT. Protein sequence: CASSEAGGIANTQYF.

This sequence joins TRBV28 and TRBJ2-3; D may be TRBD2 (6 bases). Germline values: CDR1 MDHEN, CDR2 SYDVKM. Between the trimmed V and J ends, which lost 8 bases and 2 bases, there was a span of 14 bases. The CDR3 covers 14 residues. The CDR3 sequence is CASGPSELTDTQYF. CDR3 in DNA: TGTGCCAGCGGGCCTAGCGAACTCACAGATACGCAGTATTTT.

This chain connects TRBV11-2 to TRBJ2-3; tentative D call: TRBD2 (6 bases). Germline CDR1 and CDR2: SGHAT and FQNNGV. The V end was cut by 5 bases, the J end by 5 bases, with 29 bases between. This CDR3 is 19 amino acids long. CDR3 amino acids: CASSPSGLRTNPGVDTQYF. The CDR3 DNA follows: TGTGCCAGCAGCCCCAGTGGGCTGCGAACAAACCCGGGGGTAGATACGCAGTATTTT.

DNA for the CDR3: TGTGCCAGCAAGGGCAGGGACTACTCTGGGGCCAACGTCCTGACTTTC. Its translation: CASKGRDYSGANVLTF. The chain is built from TRBV27 and TRBJ2-6; TRBD2 matches 7 bases. The germline V gene has CDR1 MNHEY and CDR2 SMNVEV (reference sequence). J was trimmed by 0 bases and V by 7 bases; bases with no gene match: 6. The CDR3 length is 16 residues.

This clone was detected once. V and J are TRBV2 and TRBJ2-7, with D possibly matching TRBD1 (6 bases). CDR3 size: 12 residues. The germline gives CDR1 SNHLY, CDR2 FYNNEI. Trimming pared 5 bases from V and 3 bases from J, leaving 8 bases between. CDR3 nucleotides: TGTGCCAGCAGTCCGGGACACTACGAGCAGTACTTC. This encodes CASSPGHYEQYF.

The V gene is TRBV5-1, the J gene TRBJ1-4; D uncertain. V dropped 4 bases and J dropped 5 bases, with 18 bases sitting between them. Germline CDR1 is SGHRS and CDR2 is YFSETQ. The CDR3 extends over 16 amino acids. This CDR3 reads CASSPESGFGNEKLFF. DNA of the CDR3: TGCGCCAGCAGCCCCGAATCAGGCTTTGGGAATGAAAAACTGTTTTTT.

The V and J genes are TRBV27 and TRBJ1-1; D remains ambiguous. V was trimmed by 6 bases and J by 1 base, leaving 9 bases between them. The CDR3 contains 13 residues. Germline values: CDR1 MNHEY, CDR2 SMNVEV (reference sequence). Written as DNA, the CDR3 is TGTGCCAGCAGCCTACGGTCGAACACTGAAGCTTTCTTT. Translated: CASSLRSNTEAFF.

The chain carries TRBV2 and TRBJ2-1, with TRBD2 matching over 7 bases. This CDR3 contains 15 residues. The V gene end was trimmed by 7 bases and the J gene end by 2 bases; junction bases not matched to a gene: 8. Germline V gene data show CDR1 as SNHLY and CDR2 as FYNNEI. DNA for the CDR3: TGTGCCAGCACTTTGGGGAGGGCAACCTACAATGAGCAGTTCTTC. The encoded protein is CASTLGRATYNEQFF.

The CDR3 sequence is CASNLAGGEQETQYF. The CDR3 bases are TGTGCCAGTAATTTAGCGGGAGGGGAACAAGAGACCCAGTACTTC. The chain recombines TRBV19 with TRBJ2-5; 11 bases agree with TRBD2. The CDR3 contains 15 residues. After removal of 7 bases from V and 2 bases from J, the junction contained 6 bases not matched to a gene. Germline values: CDR1 LNHDA, CDR2 SQIVND (reference sequence).

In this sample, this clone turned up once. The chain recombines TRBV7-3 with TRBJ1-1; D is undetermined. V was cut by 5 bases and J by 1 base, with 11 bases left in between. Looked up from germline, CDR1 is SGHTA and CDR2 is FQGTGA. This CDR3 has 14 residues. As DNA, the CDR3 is TGTGCCAGCAGCCTTGCCGCCGGGAACACTGAAGCTTTCTTT. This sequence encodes CASSLAAGNTEAFF.

DNA of the CDR3: TGTGCCAGTTCCCAACAGGGACCCTACGAGCAGTACTTC. Protein: CASSQQGPYEQYF. The chain carries TRBV28 and TRBJ2-7; possibly TRBD1 for D (6 bases). The CDR3 sequence is 13 residues long. V dropped 9 bases and J dropped 2 bases, with 14 bases sitting between them. Germline CDR1 is MDHEN and CDR2 is SYDVKM. Using reference TRBV28 and TRBJ2-7 for the parts outside the CDR3, the full variable domain is DVKVTQSSRYLVKRTGEKVFLECVQDMDHENMFWYRQDPGLGLRLIYFSYDVKMKEKGDIPEGYSVSREKKERFSLILESASTNQTSMYLCASSQQGPYEQYFGPGTRLTVT.

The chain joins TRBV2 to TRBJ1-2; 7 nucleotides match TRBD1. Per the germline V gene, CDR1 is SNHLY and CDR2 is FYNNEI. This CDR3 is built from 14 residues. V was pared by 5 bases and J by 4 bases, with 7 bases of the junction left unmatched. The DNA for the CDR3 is TGTGCCAGCAGTTTCGGACAGGCCGGCTATGGCTACACCTTC. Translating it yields CASSFGQAGYGYTF.

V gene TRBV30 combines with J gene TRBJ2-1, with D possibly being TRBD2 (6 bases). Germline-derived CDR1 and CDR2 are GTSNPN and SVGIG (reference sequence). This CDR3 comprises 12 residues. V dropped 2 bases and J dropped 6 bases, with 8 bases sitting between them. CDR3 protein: CAWSYGGNEQFF. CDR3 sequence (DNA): TGTGCCTGGAGTTACGGGGGCAATGAGCAGTTCTTC.

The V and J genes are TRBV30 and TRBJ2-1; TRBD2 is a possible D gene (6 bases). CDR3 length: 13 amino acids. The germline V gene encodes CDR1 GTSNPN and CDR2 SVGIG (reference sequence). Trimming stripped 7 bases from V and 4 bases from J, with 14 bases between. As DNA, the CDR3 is TGTGCCTTCGCGCGGGGCGATTACAATGAGCAGTTCTTC. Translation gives CAFARGDYNEQFF.

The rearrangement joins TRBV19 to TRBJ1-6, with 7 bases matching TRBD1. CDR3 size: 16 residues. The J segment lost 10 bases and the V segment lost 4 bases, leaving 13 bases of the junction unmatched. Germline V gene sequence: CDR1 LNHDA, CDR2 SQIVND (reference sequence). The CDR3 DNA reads TGTGCCAGTAGTAGCCCCGGGACAGATTATTGGTCACCCCTCCACTTT. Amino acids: CASSSPGTDYWSPLHF.

CDR3 in amino acids: CASTPPAGRHEQYF. The CDR3 nucleotides read TGTGCCAGCACCCCGCCGGCCGGGAGGCACGAGCAGTACTTC. This chain connects TRBV7-9 to TRBJ2-7, with 7 bases matching TRBD2. This CDR3 has 14 residues. Trimming cost V 7 bases and J 5 bases; bases outside gene matches: 11. Germline CDR1 and CDR2: SEHNR and FQNEAQ (reference sequence).

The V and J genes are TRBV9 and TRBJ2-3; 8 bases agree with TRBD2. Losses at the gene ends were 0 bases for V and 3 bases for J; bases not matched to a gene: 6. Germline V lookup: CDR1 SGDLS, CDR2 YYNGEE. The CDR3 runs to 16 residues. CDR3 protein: CASSVESGSMTDTQYF. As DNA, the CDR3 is TGTGCCAGCAGCGTAGAGAGCGGGAGTATGACAGATACGCAGTATTTT. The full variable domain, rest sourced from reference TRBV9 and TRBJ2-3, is DSGVTQTPKHLITATGQRVTLRCSPRSGDLSVYWYQQSLDQGLQFLIQYYNGEERAKGNILERFSAQQFPDLHSELNLSSLELGDSALYFCASSVESGSMTDTQYFGPGTRLTVL.

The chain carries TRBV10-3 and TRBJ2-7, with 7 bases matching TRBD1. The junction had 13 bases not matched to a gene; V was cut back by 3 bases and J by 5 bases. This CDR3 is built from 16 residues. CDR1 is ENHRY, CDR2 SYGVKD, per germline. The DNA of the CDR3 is TGTGCCATCAGTGACCAAACCGGGACAGAACTAAACGAGCAGTACTTC. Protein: CAISDQTGTELNEQYF.

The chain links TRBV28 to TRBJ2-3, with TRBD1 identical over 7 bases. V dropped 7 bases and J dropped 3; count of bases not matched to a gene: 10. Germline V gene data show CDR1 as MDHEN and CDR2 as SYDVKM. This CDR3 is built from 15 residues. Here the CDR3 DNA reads TGTGCCAGCATCTTAGGACAGGCTAGGACAGATACGCAGTATTTT. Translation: CASILGQARTDTQYF.

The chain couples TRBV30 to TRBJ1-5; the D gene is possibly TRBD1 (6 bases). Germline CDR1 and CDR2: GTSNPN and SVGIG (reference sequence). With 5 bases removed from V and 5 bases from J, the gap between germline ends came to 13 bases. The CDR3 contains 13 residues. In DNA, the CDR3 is TGTGCCTGGTCGTTGGCAGGGGATCAGCCCCAGCATTTT. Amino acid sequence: CAWSLAGDQPQHF.